The T cell receptor beta chain described here comes from a study of blood T cell repertoires in COVID-19. Study-wide background: Samples taken during acute and convalescent COVID-19 were collected in the United States, Italy and Spain. PBMCs, B-cell-depleted T cells, or T cells provided the cDNA or gDNA that made up the material.

The CDR3 loop spans 14 amino acids. Looked up from germline, CDR1 is KGHDR and CDR2 is SFDVKD. The V end lost 9 bases, the J end lost 6 bases, and 16 bases lay between the germline ends. Per the original data handling: Counts of nucleated cells, estimated from reference gene primer amplification, were obtained. The protocol was immunoSEQ multiplex PCR, while the TCRdb copy is restricted to in-frame clones and leaves out a portion. Clone size and the V and J calls come from that table; the DNA yielded D and trimming. The table lists about 200,000 clones, more than 75% of them singletons, with around 4.9% in the top ten.

The receptor was isolated from a woman of 80 years or more with acute or convalescent COVID-19. The chain combines TRBV24-1 with TRBJ2-2; D is possibly TRBD2 (5 bases). The sequenced material came from peripheral blood. The CDR3 nucleotides are TGTGCCACCGCTTCTTCCTCCGGGGCCGGGGAGCTGTTTTTT. This encodes CATASSSGAGELFF.